A selection of T cell receptor beta chains follows, all from one sample in a study of cytomegalovirus exposure and HLA in healthy donors. Profiled with immunoSEQ multiplex PCR; TCRdb holds only in-frame clones, not every one. The sample consists of around 64,000 clones, approximately 78% of them appearing once. Sample: PBMCs. Every receptor here comes from a man between 18 and 35 years old in good health and CMV-seropositive. Both conserved end residues are part of each CDR3.

cdr3_length,v_call,j_call,cdr3_aa
13,TRBV6-1,TRBJ1-1,CASTDRGGTEAFF
14,TRBV2,TRBJ2-1,CASSGQGSYNEQFF
15,TRBV7-2,TRBJ2-7,CASSLVGTTDYEQYF
17,TRBV4-1,TRBJ2-1,CASSQQDFLPTYNEQFF
17,TRBV10-1,TRBJ2-3,CASSESRLAGSTDTQYF
13,TRBV30,TRBJ2-3,CAWSVNSRDTQYF
13,TRBV7-6,TRBJ1-2,CASSLAADSGYTF
14,TRBV7-8,TRBJ2-5,CASSFSPSRETQYF
13,TRBV19,TRBJ1-2,CASSPGTDYGYTF
17,TRBV4-2,TRBJ2-3,CASSQGLAGGPSDTQYF
15,TRBV2,TRBJ2-7,CASSEGTGGTYEQYF
12,TRBV28,TRBJ1-2,CASRTAGGGYTF
16,TRBV2,TRBJ1-6,CASRGRDRDLNSPLHF
14,TRBV7-8,TRBJ1-2,CASSDHLRPYGYTF
13,TRBV7-2,TRBJ1-2,CASSWSQDYGYTF
15,TRBV30,TRBJ1-1,CAWSVLGTGRAEAFF
16,TRBV2,TRBJ2-4,CASDYSGGDPKNIQYF
13,TRBV6-1,TRBJ1-1,CASSGTVNTEAFF
15,TRBV7-8,TRBJ1-5,CASSMTGTGEQPQHF
13,TRBV4-1,TRBJ1-1,CASGWGGNTEAFF
19,TRBV4-1,TRBJ2-1,CASSQDRLLVANPYNEQFF
14,TRBV28,TRBJ1-4,CASSLGSGWEKLFF
13,TRBV4-1,TRBJ2-7,CASSQDKGLEQYF
12,TRBV10-1,TRBJ1-1,CASRTGGTEAFF
16,TRBV4-2,TRBJ1-1,CASSQDRRGGNTEAFF
13,TRBV5-1,TRBJ1-1,CASSLSEGTEAFF
15,TRBV23-1,TRBJ2-7,CASSHTIGQRYEQYF
11,TRBV6-5,TRBJ1-2,CASSYRGGYTF
11,TRBV30,TRBJ1-1,CAWGGNTEAFF
12,TRBV28,TRBJ2-7,CASSLVPGEQYF
14,TRBV6-5,TRBJ1-3,CASSYSGTGNTIYF
13,TRBV10-3,TRBJ2-7,CAISGQGGNEQYF
13,TRBV30,NA,CAWGRESPPEQYF
16,TRBV7-9,TRBJ1-1,CASSPYTGQGQTEAFF
15,TRBV10-3,TRBJ1-2,CAISDSTKLFYGYTF
14,TRBV11-1,TRBJ2-1,CASGLSTSYNEQFF
10,TRBV7-9,TRBJ1-6,CASTEGPLHF
16,TRBV28,TRBJ2-7,CASSPDQGRDRYEQYF
14,TRBV25-1,TRBJ1-1,CASSEGADRAEAFF
14,TRBV5-4,TRBJ2-1,CASFLAGGYNEQFF
14,TRBV5-1,TRBJ2-7,CASSFGATTYEQYF
14,TRBV7-2,TRBJ2-5,CASSLATGAETQYF
16,TRBV7-9,TRBJ2-7,CASSLRSSGRAYEQYF
15,TRBV7-6,TRBJ2-7,CASSSPGQGAHEQYF
13,TRBV30,TRBJ1-5,CAWATGLNQPQHF
14,TRBV7-9,TRBJ1-1,CASSLDGLEGEAFF
17,TRBV10-3,TRBJ1-1,CAISESAGRGVNTEAFF